The next 23 T cell receptor beta chains were all read from a single sample in a study of cytomegalovirus exposure and HLA in healthy donors. Libraries were prepared by immunoSEQ multiplex PCR; TCRdb keeps only in-frame clonotypes and omits some of them. In the table there are around 130,000 clones, roughly 90% of which are singletons. Specimen: PBMCs. Receptors originate from a man aged 25 to 40 in good health and CMV-seronegative.

This clone was found once. The chain combines TRBV7-8 with TRBJ2-5; 15 nucleotides align to TRBD2. Looked up from germline, CDR1 is SGHVS and CDR2 is FQNEAQ. The trim removed 8 bases at V and 5 bases at J, leaving 12 bases unmatched. The length of the CDR3 is 17 residues. For the CDR3, the DNA is TGTGCCAGCGCTGGGACTAGCGGGGGGCTCCGGTTCGAGACCCAGTACTTC. It codes for CASAGTSGGLRFETQYF.

The rearrangement uses TRBV7-9 and TRBJ2-7; D is possibly TRBD2 (6 bases). CDR1 and CDR2 from the germline V gene are SEHNR and FQNEAQ (reference sequence). CDR3 length: 16 amino acids. V was trimmed by 0 bases and J by 1 base, leaving 13 bases between them. CDR3 sequence reads: CASSLAGGTPSYEQYF. In nucleotides, the CDR3 is TGTGCCAGCAGCTTAGCTGGCGGGACGCCTTCCTACGAGCAGTACTTC. Supplemented by reference TRBV7-9 and TRBJ2-7, the full variable domain reads DTGVSQNPRHKITKRGQNVTFRCDPISEHNRLYWYRQTLGQGPEFLTYFQNEAQLEKSRLLSDRFSAERPKGSFSTLEIQRTEQGDSAMYLCASSLAGGTPSYEQYFGPGTRLTVT.

V and J are TRBV15 and TRBJ1-2; 9 bases agree with TRBD1. Germline V CDR1 and CDR2: LNHNV, YYDKDF (reference sequence). V lost 2 bases, J lost 8 bases, and 9 bases stayed unmatched. The CDR3 runs 15 residues. CDR3 nucleotides: TGTGCCACCAGCAGATCTGGGGGGGACAGGGACGGCTACACCTTC. Amino acids: CATSRSGGDRDGYTF.

The gene calls are TRBV29-1 and TRBJ1-2; unclear D gene. Trimming took 6 bases from V and 4 from J, leaving 15 bases between them. Germline V gene sequence: CDR1 SQVTM, CDR2 ANQGSEA. The CDR3 has 13 residues. The CDR3 loop is CSVGPEGFYGYTF. CDR3 bases: TGCAGCGTAGGCCCGGAGGGCTTCTATGGCTACACCTTC.

V gene TRBV28 combines with J gene TRBJ1-1; 9 bases map to TRBD1. The CDR3 is 15 amino acids. The V and J ends lost 4 bases and 6 bases, in that order; junction bases with no gene match: 9. CDR1 is MDHEN, CDR2 SYDVKM, per germline. The CDR3: CASSSPPGQGSEAFF. The CDR3 DNA reads TGTGCCAGCAGTTCCCCCCCGGGACAGGGCTCTGAAGCTTTCTTT.

The chain links TRBV5-1 to TRBJ1-1; no clear D. In germline, CDR1 is SGHRS, CDR2 YFSETQ. CDR3 length equals 15 residues. Trimming pared 0 bases from V and 2 bases from J, leaving 11 bases between. The CDR3 sequence: CASSLAGVSNTEAFF. DNA for the CDR3: TGCGCCAGCAGCTTGGCCGGAGTGAGTAACACTGAAGCTTTCTTT. Full variable domain (rest looked up from reference TRBV5-1 and TRBJ1-1): KAGVTQTPRYLIKTRGQQVTLSCSPISGHRSVSWYQQTPGQGLQFLFEYFSETQRNKGNFPGRFSGRQFSNSRSEMNVSTLELGDSALYLCASSLAGVSNTEAFFGQGTRLTVV.

This clone was detected once. This chain links TRBV13 with TRBJ1-1, with D perhaps TRBD1 (5 bases). Germline assignment: CDR1 PRHDT and CDR2 FYEKMQ (reference sequence). V lost 8 bases and J 4 bases, leaving 20 bases between the germline ends. CDR3 length: 15 residues. The CDR3 DNA is TGTGCCAGCCAGCACATAGCGTGGGACTTCACTGAAGCTTTCTTT. It translates to CASQHIAWDFTEAFF.

The chain is built from TRBV7-2 and TRBJ2-1; 11 nucleotides agree with TRBD1. Germline assignment: CDR1 SGHTA and CDR2 FQGNSA. V lost 7 bases and J lost 0; bases outside the gene matches: 5. The CDR3 sequence is 16 residues long. CDR3 protein: CASKSGTGGSYNEQFF. CDR3 coding DNA: TGTGCCAGCAAATCCGGGACAGGGGGCTCCTACAATGAGCAGTTCTTC.

This chain connects TRBV2 to TRBJ2-5; D unclear. The V end was cut by 6 bases, the J end by 4 bases, with 9 bases between. The CDR3 spans 12 residues. CDR1 is SNHLY, CDR2 FYNNEI, per germline. The CDR3: CASRVEAETQYF. The DNA for the CDR3 is TGTGCCAGCAGAGTAGAAGCAGAGACCCAGTACTTC. Based on the CDR3 plus reference TRBV2 and TRBJ2-5, the full variable domain is EPEVTQTPSHQVTQMGQEVILRCVPISNHLYFYWYRQILGQKVEFLVSFYNNEISEKSEIFDDQFSVERPDGSNFTLKIRSTKLEDSAMYFCASRVEAETQYFGPGTRLLVL.

This clone is a singleton in its sample. The CDR3 DNA sequence: TGTGCCAGCAGTTCCCCGGGACAGGGTACCTACGAGCAGTACTTC. Its protein product is CASSSPGQGTYEQYF. This sequence joins TRBV28 and TRBJ2-7, with TRBD1 matching 9 bases. Germline V CDR1 and CDR2: MDHEN, SYDVKM. Germline trimming cut 4 bases from V and 2 bases from J; bases unmatched to any gene: 6. The CDR3 is 15 residues long.

The rearrangement uses TRBV5-1 and TRBJ2-7, with a tentative D call TRBD2 (5 bases). V dropped 4 bases and J dropped 3 bases, with 14 bases sitting between them. Per the germline V gene, CDR1 is SGHRS and CDR2 is YFSETQ. The CDR3 runs to 14 residues. In nucleotides, the CDR3 is TGCGCCAGCAGCGCACAAGGAGGTCACTACGAGCAGTACTTC. It is translated as CASSAQGGHYEQYF.

The chain employs TRBV27 and TRBJ2-1; 7 bases align to TRBD2. This CDR3 region has 16 residues. Germline trimming cut 0 bases from V and 2 bases from J; bases unmatched to any gene: 4. Germline V gene lookup returns CDR1 MNHEY and CDR2 SMNVEV (reference sequence). This CDR3 reads CASSLSYGGTYNEQFF. CDR3 DNA sequence: TGTGCCAGCAGTTTATCATACGGGGGGACCTACAATGAGCAGTTCTTC.

The chain couples TRBV27 to TRBJ1-4, with 8 nucleotides matching TRBD1. J lost 3 bases, V lost 5 bases, and 5 bases had no gene match. Germline assignment: CDR1 MNHEY and CDR2 SMNVEV (reference sequence). The CDR3 has 15 amino acids. The CDR3, as DNA: TGTGCCAGCAGTCAGCAGGGGGCGTCTAATGAAAAACTGTTTTTT. Amino acid sequence: CASSQQGASNEKLFF.

V usage is TRBV2 and J usage is TRBJ2-1; D perhaps matches TRBD1 (6 bases). CDR3 size: 20 residues. Germline loops: CDR1 SNHLY, CDR2 FYNNEI. Trimming shortened V by 7 bases and J by 0 bases, and 28 bases separated the two germline ends. CDR3 nucleotides: TGTGCCAGCAAGTCCCTAGGGTCCCTTTTTAGGGGGAACTCCTACAATGAGCAGTTCTTC. Protein product: CASKSLGSLFRGNSYNEQFF.

The chain joins TRBV4-1 to TRBJ1-6; D remains ambiguous. This CDR3 spans 16 amino acids. Trimming cost V 4 bases and J 2 bases, with 12 bases left between them. Germline assignment: CDR1 MGHRA and CDR2 YSYEKL. Written as DNA, the CDR3 is TGCGCCAGCAGCCGGTGGGCTAGCCCCTATAATTCACCCCTCCACTTT. It is translated as CASSRWASPYNSPLHF.

The rearrangement joins TRBV9 to TRBJ2-3; 8 nucleotides align to TRBD2. From germline, CDR1 is SGDLS and CDR2 YYNGEE. There are 17 residues in the CDR3. With V trimmed by 4 bases and J by 0 bases, 10 bases remained unmatched. The CDR3: CASSTRVSGASTDTQYF. The DNA of the CDR3 is TGTGCCAGCAGCACCCGGGTTAGCGGGGCTAGCACAGATACGCAGTATTTT.

The chain joins TRBV9 to TRBJ1-4, with TRBD1 identical over 11 bases. Germline CDR1 SGDLS, CDR2 YYNGEE. V was pared by 3 bases and J by 4 bases, with 5 bases of the junction left unmatched. This CDR3 spans 16 amino acids. The CDR3 nucleotides are TGTGCCAGCAGCGCCGGGACAGGGGGTCTTAATGAAAAACTGTTTTTT. This gives the protein CASSAGTGGLNEKLFF.

In its sample, this clone was seen once. This chain connects TRBV7-3 to TRBJ2-1, with 8 bases identical to TRBD2. The V and J ends lost 5 bases and 5 bases, in that order; junction bases with no gene match: 11. The CDR3 runs to 16 residues. Germline V gene sequence: CDR1 SGHTA, CDR2 FQGTGA. CDR3 sequence (DNA): TGTGCCAGCAGCCAGGTTAGCGGGGCGGGGGACAATGAGCAGTTCTTC. The encoded protein is CASSQVSGAGDNEQFF.

The V and J genes are TRBV27 and TRBJ1-1, with D possibly being TRBD1 (5 bases). The CDR3 has 14 residues. V shed 3 bases and J shed 5 bases, with 13 bases lying between them. Germline V gene data show CDR1 as MNHEY and CDR2 as SMNVEV (reference sequence). Written as DNA, the CDR3 is TGTGCCAGCAGTTTCGCAGGGCTGGGAACTGAAGCTTTCTTT. This encodes CASSFAGLGTEAFF.

The CDR3 loop is CASSSGYGTGRYEQYF. CDR3 DNA sequence: TGTGCCAGCAGCAGTGGATACGGGACAGGACGCTACGAGCAGTACTTC. J is TRBJ2-7 and V is TRBV7-6; 8 bases line up with TRBD1. The CDR3 is 16 residues long. V lost 5 bases, J lost 3 bases, and 12 bases stayed unmatched. CDR1 and CDR2 from the germline V gene are SGHVS and FNYEAQ.

This clone has more than one count but fewer than ten. The chain uses TRBV6-5 and TRBJ1-4, with D possibly matching TRBD1 (6 bases). Germline assignment: CDR1 MNHEY and CDR2 SVGAGI. The CDR3 consists of 13 residues. V lost 6 bases, J lost 7 bases, and 12 bases lay in between. In DNA, the CDR3 is TGTGCCAGCAGCGGGAGGGGGTCTGAAAAACTGTTTTTT. Encoded protein: CASSGRGSEKLFF.

The chain joins TRBV5-1 to TRBJ1-1; D is possibly TRBD1 (5 bases). This CDR3 has 15 amino acids. Trimming took off 0 bases at V and 5 bases at J, with 14 bases between the two ends. From germline, CDR1 is SGHRS and CDR2 YFSETQ. The CDR3 is CASSLEWPGETEAFF. In DNA form, the CDR3 reads TGCGCCAGCAGCTTGGAATGGCCGGGGGAGACTGAAGCTTTCTTT.

With respect to this clone: Mismatch with germline at one junction end may stem from a read error. The rearrangement uses TRBV2 and TRBJ1-2, with D possibly TRBD1 on 6 matching bases. The V gene's germline CDR1 is SNHLY and CDR2 FYNNEI. The CDR3 length is 12 residues. The DNA of the CDR3 is TGTGCCCGCAGACATAGGGACAATGGCTACACCTTC. This encodes CARRHRDNGYTF. Using reference TRBV2 and TRBJ1-2 for the parts outside the CDR3, the full variable domain is EPEVTQTPSHQVTQMGQEVILRCVPISNHLYFYWYRQILGQKVEFLVSFYNNEISEKSEIFDDQFSVERPDGSNFTLKIRSTKLEDSAMYFCARRHRDNGYTFGSGTRLTVV.